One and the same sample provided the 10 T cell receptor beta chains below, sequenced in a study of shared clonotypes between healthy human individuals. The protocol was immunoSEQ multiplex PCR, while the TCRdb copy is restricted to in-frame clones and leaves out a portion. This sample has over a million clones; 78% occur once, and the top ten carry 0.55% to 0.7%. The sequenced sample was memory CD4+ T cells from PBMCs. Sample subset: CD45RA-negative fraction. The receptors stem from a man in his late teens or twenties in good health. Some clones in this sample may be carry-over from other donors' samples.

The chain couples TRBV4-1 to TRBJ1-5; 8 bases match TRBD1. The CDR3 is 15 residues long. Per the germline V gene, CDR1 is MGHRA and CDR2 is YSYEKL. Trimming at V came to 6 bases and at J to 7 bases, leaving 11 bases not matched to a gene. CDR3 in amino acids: CASSRWTGSGQPQHF. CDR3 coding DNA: TGCGCCAGCAGTCGATGGACAGGGTCCGGGCAGCCCCAGCATTTT.

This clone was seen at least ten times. CDR3 in amino acids: CASSPAGGSEQYF. The CDR3 DNA is TGTGCCAGCAGTCCAGCGGGAGGAAGTGAGCAGTACTTC. The chain couples TRBV28 to TRBJ2-7, with 9 bases identical to TRBD2. The junction had 6 bases not matched to a gene; V was cut back by 5 bases and J by 7 bases. Germline V gene lookup returns CDR1 MDHEN and CDR2 SYDVKM. The CDR3 has 13 residues.

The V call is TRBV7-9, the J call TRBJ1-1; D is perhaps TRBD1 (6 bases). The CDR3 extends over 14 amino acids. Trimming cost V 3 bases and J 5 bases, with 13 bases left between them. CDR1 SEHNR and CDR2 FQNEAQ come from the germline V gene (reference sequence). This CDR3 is CASSFQGLSTEAFF. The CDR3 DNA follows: TGTGCCAGCAGCTTCCAGGGGCTGAGTACTGAAGCTTTCTTT.

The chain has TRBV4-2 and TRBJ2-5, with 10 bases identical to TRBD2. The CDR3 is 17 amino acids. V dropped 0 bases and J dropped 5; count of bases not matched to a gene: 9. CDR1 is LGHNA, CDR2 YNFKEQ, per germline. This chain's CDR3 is CASSQEPSGSEPETQYF. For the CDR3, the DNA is TGTGCCAGCAGCCAAGAGCCTAGCGGGAGTGAACCTGAGACCCAGTACTTC.

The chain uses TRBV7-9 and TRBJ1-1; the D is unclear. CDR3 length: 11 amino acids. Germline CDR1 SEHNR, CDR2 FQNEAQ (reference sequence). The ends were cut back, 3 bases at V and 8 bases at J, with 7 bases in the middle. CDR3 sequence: CASSLVREAFF. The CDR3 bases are TGTGCCAGCAGCTTGGTCCGGGAAGCTTTCTTT.

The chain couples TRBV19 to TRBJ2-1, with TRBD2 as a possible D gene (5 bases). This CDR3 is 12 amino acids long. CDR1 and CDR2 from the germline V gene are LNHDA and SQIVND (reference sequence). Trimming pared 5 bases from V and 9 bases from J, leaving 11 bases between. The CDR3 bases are TGTGCCAGTAGTCAGAGGGTGGGTGAGCAGTTCTTC. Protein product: CASSQRVGEQFF. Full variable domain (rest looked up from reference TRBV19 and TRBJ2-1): DGGITQSPKYLFRKEGQNVTLSCEQNLNHDAMYWYRQDPGQGLRLIYYSQIVNDFQKGDIAEGYSVSREKKESFPLTVTSAQKNPTAFYLCASSQRVGEQFFGPGTRLTVL.

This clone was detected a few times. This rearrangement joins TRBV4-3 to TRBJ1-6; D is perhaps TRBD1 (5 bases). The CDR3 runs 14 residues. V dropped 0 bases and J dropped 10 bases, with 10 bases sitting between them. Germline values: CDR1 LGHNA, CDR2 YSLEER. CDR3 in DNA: TGCGCCAGCAGCCAAGACAGGGAACGGTCACCCCTCCACTTT. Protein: CASSQDRERSPLHF.

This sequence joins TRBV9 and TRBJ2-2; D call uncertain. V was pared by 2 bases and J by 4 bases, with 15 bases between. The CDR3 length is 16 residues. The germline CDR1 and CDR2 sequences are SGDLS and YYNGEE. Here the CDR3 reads CASSVQSSLSTGELFF. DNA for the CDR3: TGTGCCAGCAGCGTTCAGTCCAGCCTCTCCACCGGGGAGCTGTTTTTT.

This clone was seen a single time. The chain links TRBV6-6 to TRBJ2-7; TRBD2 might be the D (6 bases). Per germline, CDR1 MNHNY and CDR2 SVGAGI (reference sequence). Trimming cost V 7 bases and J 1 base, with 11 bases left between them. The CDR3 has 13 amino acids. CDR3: CASMIGGSYEQYF. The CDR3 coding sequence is TGTGCCAGCATGATCGGGGGTTCCTACGAGCAGTACTTC.

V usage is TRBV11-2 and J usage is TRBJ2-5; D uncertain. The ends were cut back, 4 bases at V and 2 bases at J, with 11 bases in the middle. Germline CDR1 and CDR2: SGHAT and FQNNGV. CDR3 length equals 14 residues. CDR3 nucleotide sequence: TGTGCCAGCAGCTACTTATCCCGACAAGAGACCCAGTACTTC. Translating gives CASSYLSRQETQYF.